This T cell receptor (beta chain) comes out of a study of immune heterogeneity within non-small cell lung tumors. Study-wide context: There was 1 tumor not otherwise specified, along with 10 to 11 non-squamous carcinomas and a few squamous cell carcinomas.

Multiplex PCR was performed with 32 V and 13 J primers, and it amplified TCR beta CDR3. One entry per CDR3 protein results from TCRdb running MiXCR on the multiplex PCR reads. Of roughly 3,000 distinct CDR3 sequences detected, around 50% appear once; the ten largest clones hold approximately 11%. Genomic DNA from bulk tumor acted as the template, and about 600 ng was loaded per sample. Biopsy collection occurred during surgery, with several far-apart biopsies per primary tumor. Newly diagnosed with untreated non-small cell lung cancer, the patients underwent curative surgery. In germline, CDR1 is SNHLY, CDR2 FYNNEI. With 8 bases clipped from V and 7 bases from J, the junction kept 4 bases outside the gene matches. The CDR3 length is 13 residues. Study-wide points: Locally, T-cell clonality showed a moderate but significant correlation with tumor mutational burden measured at the same site (R 0.3 to 0.4). For the most part, the T-cell receptor beta clonotypes present at high frequency were distinct from one individual patient to the next.

This clonotype has more than one count but fewer than ten. Its cognate antigen is unknown. The material sequenced was lung tumor tissue. The clonotype originates from a man between 65 and 85 years old with non-small cell lung cancer. This rearrangement joins TRBV2 to TRBJ2-2; TRBD1 matches at 10 bases. The CDR3 bases are TGTGCCAGCGGGACAGGGGCGGTCGGGGAGCTGTTTTTT. Its protein is CASGTGAVGELFF.